The next 20 T cell receptor beta chains were all read from a single sample in a study of T cells in Graves' hyperthyroidism and ophthalmopathy. Amplification of TCR beta CDR3 regions was performed using RNA transcripts as template. The HTBI primer set drove a first-round RT-PCR of the TCR CDR3. TCRdb itself ran the multiplex PCR reads through MiXCR, one entry per CDR3 protein. The sample lists roughly 500,000 distinct CDR3 sequences; about 45% were seen once. Material for sequencing was peripheral blood or thyroid tissue (not recorded which). Receptor source: an adult woman with Graves' disease, either hyperthyroidism or ophthalmopathy (not recorded which).

This chain joins TRBV5-1 and TRBJ2-5; TRBD1 aligns across 9 bases. Losses at the gene ends were 4 bases for V and 4 bases for J; bases not matched to a gene: 5. This CDR3 is 14 amino acids long. Germline loops: CDR1 SGHRS, CDR2 YFSETQ. The CDR3 loop is CASSHGTGPETQYF. The CDR3 DNA reads TGCGCCAGCAGCCACGGGACAGGGCCAGAGACCCAGTACTTC.

Points on this clonotype: A much larger clone lies one base from this, so it may be a read error. The J gene is TRBJ2-7, the V gene TRBV13, with TRBD2 identical over 7 bases. The germline V gene encodes CDR1 PRHDT and CDR2 FYEKMQ (reference sequence). The CDR3 runs 17 residues. The CDR3 sequence: CAGSHGLVDIRSHEQYF. The CDR3 region has the DNA TGTGCCGGCAGTCATGGACTAGTGGATATTCGTAGTCACGAGCAGTACTTC.

The CDR3 sequence is CSVGPEPQHF. As DNA, the CDR3 is TGCAGCGTTGGGCCGGAGCCCCAGCATTTT. This chain joins TRBV29-1 and TRBJ1-5; D is unclear. The V gene's germline CDR1 is SQVTM and CDR2 ANQGSEA. Between the trimmed V and J ends, which lost 4 bases and 8 bases, there was a span of 6 bases. The CDR3 has 10 amino acids.

The chain uses TRBV20-1 and TRBJ1-5, with D uncertain. The CDR3 length is 12 residues. CDR1 is DFQATT and CDR2 is SNEGSKA in the germline V gene (reference sequence). V lost 3 bases to trimming and J lost 4 bases, with 7 bases between them. The CDR3: CSASQENQPQHF. The CDR3 DNA sequence: TGCAGTGCTAGCCAGGAGAATCAGCCCCAGCATTTT.

The chain joins TRBV29-1 to TRBJ1-2; D gene uncertain. The V gene lost 6 bases and the J gene lost 4 bases, with 9 bases spanning the gap. Looked up from germline, CDR1 is SQVTM and CDR2 is ANQGSEA. CDR3 length: 11 residues. CDR3 sequence: CSVVGLYGYTF. CDR3 bases: TGCAGCGTAGTGGGTCTCTATGGCTACACCTTC.

This clonotype appeared many times. CDR3 coding DNA: TGCGCCAGCAGCTTGATTGGACAGGGGGTAAACGAGCAGTACTTC. This gives the protein CASSLIGQGVNEQYF. J is TRBJ2-7 and V is TRBV5-1; 10 bases line up with TRBD1. V was pared by 1 base and J by 5 bases, with 6 bases of the junction left unmatched. The CDR3 spans 15 residues. The germline V gene has CDR1 SGHRS and CDR2 YFSETQ.

The chain is built from TRBV7-9 and TRBJ1-1, with TRBD1 identical over 7 bases. Germline loops: CDR1 SEHNR, CDR2 FQNEAQ (reference sequence). J lost 0 bases, V lost 2 bases, and 6 bases had no gene match. CDR3 length: 16 amino acids. CDR3 bases: TGTGCCAGCAGCTTAAAACAGGGGAGCATGAACACTGAAGCTTTCTTT. It specifies CASSLKQGSMNTEAFF.

This clonotype was detected only once. Possible read error: a much larger clone is one base away. The V call is TRBV7-2, the J call TRBJ1-5; unclear D gene. CDR1 is SGHTA and CDR2 is FQGNSA in the germline V gene. V was cut by 5 bases and J by 6 bases, with 11 bases left in between. CDR3 size: 13 residues. The chain's CDR3 is CASSREAGQPQHF. The CDR3 nucleotides are TGTGCCAGCAGCAGGGAGGCGGGTCAGCCCCAGCATTTT.

CDR3 residues: CASTPVRGAGNTIYF. Written as DNA, the CDR3 is TGTGCCAGCACCCCCGTAAGAGGGGCCGGAAACACCATATATTTT. V gene TRBV2 combines with J gene TRBJ1-3, with D possibly being TRBD1 (5 bases). This CDR3 region has 15 residues. Germline CDR1 and CDR2: SNHLY and FYNNEI. V gave up 7 bases and J gave up 4 bases, with 17 bases separating them.

The chain joins TRBV2 to TRBJ2-1, with D perhaps TRBD2 (5 bases). CDR1 is SNHLY and CDR2 is FYNNEI in the germline V gene. With 7 bases removed from V and 7 bases from J, the gap between germline ends came to 11 bases. The CDR3 length is 12 residues. The CDR3 is CASTPPGNEQFF. The CDR3 region has the DNA TGTGCCAGCACGCCGCCGGGGAATGAGCAGTTCTTC.

This clonotype was seen only a few times. V is TRBV29-1 and J is TRBJ2-7, with D possibly being TRBD2 (5 bases). With 4 bases removed from V and 2 bases from J, the gap between germline ends came to 12 bases. This CDR3 has 13 amino acids. Germline-derived CDR1 and CDR2 are SQVTM and ANQGSEA. The CDR3 nucleotides are TGCAGCGTTGCCGACGGGAATGCCTACGAGCAGTACTTC. This translates into CSVADGNAYEQYF.

This clonotype was counted ten times or more. The gene calls are TRBV11-2 and TRBJ1-5; TRBD1 matches at 7 bases. The CDR3 contains 14 residues. V lost 5 bases, J lost 4 bases, and 5 bases stayed unmatched. Germline-derived CDR1 and CDR2 are SGHAT and FQNNGV. The CDR3 is CASSTTGPNQPQHF. The CDR3 nucleotides are TGTGCCAGCAGCACGACAGGGCCGAATCAGCCCCAGCATTTT. Supplemented by reference TRBV11-2 and TRBJ1-5, the full variable domain reads EAGVAQSPRYKIIEKRQSVAFWCNPISGHATLYWYQQILGQGPKLLIQFQNNGVVDDSQLPKDRFSAERLKGVDSTLKIQPAKLEDSAVYLCASSTTGPNQPQHFGDGTRLSIL.

A remark on this clonotype: At one of its ends the junction is not consistent with the germline gene, which may arise from a read error. The chain links TRBV7-8 to TRBJ1-4, with 7 bases identical to TRBD1. Germline V gene lookup returns CDR1 SGHVS and CDR2 FQNEAQ. This CDR3 is 16 amino acids long. CDR3 DNA: TGCGCCAGCAGCTTAGAACAGGGGCGAACTAATGAAAAACTGTTTTTT. It is translated as CASSLEQGRTNEKLFF.

This clonotype was seen a few times. Just one base apart from a much larger clone, this may be a read error. The chain links TRBV5-1 to TRBJ1-2; a weak D match, TRBD1 (5 bases). This CDR3 contains 14 residues. Trimming removed 0 bases from V and 6 bases from J, with 12 bases in between. Germline CDR1 is SGHRS and CDR2 is YFSETQ. The CDR3 spells CASSLVGEVDGYTF. The DNA of the CDR3 is TGCGCCAGCAGCTTGGTGGGGGAAGTCGATGGCTACACCTTC.

This clonotype came up many times. The rearrangement joins TRBV4-1 to TRBJ1-2; 7 positions match TRBD1. V lost 1 base and J lost 2; bases outside the gene matches: 4. Germline CDR1 reads MGHRA; CDR2 reads YSYEKL. The CDR3 length is 15 residues. The CDR3 is CASSQVGQRNYGYTF. As DNA, the CDR3 is TGCGCCAGCAGCCAAGTGGGACAGCGAAACTATGGCTACACCTTC.

The CDR3 protein is CASSIDRINTEAFF. The CDR3 region has the DNA TGTGCCAGTAGTATAGACAGGATAAACACTGAAGCTTTCTTT. The chain has TRBV19 and TRBJ1-1; D gene ambiguous. V shed 0 bases and J shed 2 bases, with 7 bases lying between them. Germline V gene lookup returns CDR1 LNHDA and CDR2 SQIVND (reference sequence). This CDR3 has 14 residues.

The sample holds a few counts of this clonotype. The rearrangement joins TRBV29-1 to TRBJ1-3, with D perhaps TRBD1 (6 bases). The CDR3 has 14 residues. Trimming shortened V by 1 base and J by 1 base, and 8 bases separated the two germline ends. Germline V CDR1 and CDR2: SQVTM, ANQGSEA. The CDR3 protein is CSVEVQGSGNTIYF. CDR3 sequence (DNA): TGCAGCGTTGAAGTCCAGGGGTCTGGAAACACCATATATTTT.

The chain has TRBV20-1 and TRBJ2-7, with 9 bases fitting TRBD2. CDR1 is DFQATT, CDR2 SNEGSKA, per germline (reference sequence). V trimming: 0 bases; J trimming: 6 bases; junction bases outside the gene matches: 12. CDR3 length: 16 amino acids. The CDR3 DNA reads as TGCAGTGCTAGAGATCCCACGGCGGGAGGGTCAAGCGAGCAGTACTTC. As protein: CSARDPTAGGSSEQYF.

Only a few counts were recorded for this clonotype. The chain uses TRBV7-9 and TRBJ1-6; the D is unclear. CDR3 length: 15 amino acids. Trimming removed 6 bases at V and 7 bases at J, with 16 bases between. Germline CDR1 SEHNR, CDR2 FQNEAQ (reference sequence). CDR3 in DNA: TGTGCCAGCAGTTTAACCGGGAGGTCAAATTCACCCCTCCACTTT. It translates to CASSLTGRSNSPLHF. Variable domain in full (rest from reference TRBV7-9 and TRBJ1-6): DTGVSQNPRHKITKRGQNVTFRCDPISEHNRLYWYRQTLGQGPEFLTYFQNEAQLEKSRLLSDRFSAERPKGSFSTLEIQRTEQGDSAMYLCASSLTGRSNSPLHFGNGTRLTVT.

This clonotype was recorded many times. The V gene is TRBV5-6, the J gene TRBJ2-7; 7 bases are a match to TRBD1. The V and J ends lost 5 bases and 4 bases, in that order; junction bases with no gene match: 12. The CDR3 loop spans 15 amino acids. CDR1 and CDR2 from the germline V gene are SGHDT and YYEEEE. CDR3 bases: TGTGCCAGCAGGAATGAACAGGGGACGAGGTACGAGCAGTACTTC. This encodes CASRNEQGTRYEQYF.